This T cell receptor beta chain was captured in a study of T-cell memory formation after mild COVID-19. Study findings and constraints: Pre-infection memory contained some responding clones, which suggested that cross-reactive memory had joined. A balance of CD4 and CD8 characterized clones contracting day 15 to 85, whereas later expanders leaned CD4+.

TCRdb redid the calling of the 5' RACE reads with MiXCR, one entry per CDR3 protein. In the table there are under 400,000 distinct CDR3 sequences, 25% to 30% of which are singletons. Trimming cost V 3 bases and J 4 bases; bases outside gene matches: 6. The CDR3 totals 16 residues. Germline CDR1 SGHTA, CDR2 FQGNSA. Worth noting for this clonotype: The antigen is not known.

J is TRBJ1-3 and V is TRBV7-2; TRBD1 matches 10 bases. Sequencing was done on a sample of PBMCs or a T cell subset sorted from them (not recorded which). The sequence derives from an adult woman who had mild COVID-19 (a few samples of this study predate the infection). Cell type and time point are not known. CDR3 loop: CASSFTGTGEGNTIYF. DNA of the CDR3: TGTGCCAGCAGCTTCACCGGGACAGGGGAAGGAAACACCATATATTTT.